This TCR beta chain was sequenced in a study of PD-1 blockade in classical Hodgkin lymphoma (TCRdb year 2020). Study-wide context: To define a peripheral blood immune signature of response to PD-1 blockade in classical Hodgkin lymphoma, the study combined TCR beta sequencing with CyTOF. The paper's findings and limits, for the study overall: Baseline TCR diversity was reported to be lower in newly diagnosed patients than in healthy donors and to be lower still in relapsed/refractory patients. Only a single clinical trial cohort was studied, and what caused the repertoire differences, possibly disease activity or prior therapy, remained undefined.

This clone appeared a few times. The specificity of this receptor is unknown. Base-call qualities are not available, and no considerably larger clone is one nucleotide away. The CDR3 covers 18 residues, taking in both the cysteine and the phenylalanine. This entry keeps only the CDR3 DNA: 54 bases, framed from base 1. Unmatched junction bases come to 13, with V trimmed by 4 bases and J by 4 bases. The germline V gene sets CDR1 to SGHRS and CDR2 to YFSETQ. Genomic DNA was isolated using the Qiagen DNeasy kit from unsorted PBMCs as well as from negatively selected CD4+ and CD8+ fractions. Amplification of TCR beta CDR3 regions was done by immunoSEQ multiplex PCR with primers that anneal to V and J segments. A synthetic immune receptor repertoire was used to minimize amplification bias, and any remaining bias was removed computationally after sequencing. For the original study's pipeline: Custom Python scripts were used to quantify repertoire diversity as the Shannon entropy index. Unsorted, CD4+ and CD8+ repertoires were examined separately, except in combined analyses, for which CD4+ and CD8+ sequences were merged in silico. Here the immuneACCESS table is served through TCRdb, limited to in-frame sequences with V and J called. Missing clones are a known gap in these copies; in checked studies unresolved V genes cover under half, and the rest lacks a known reason. The D gene and trimming were derived from the DNA, and the V and J assignments and clone size from that table. The sample records roughly 68,000 clones, over 90% of which are singletons. The ten biggest clones cover roughly 2.6% of the sample.

The sample's time point label is to be understood as: newly diagnosed, previously untreated cHL patient sample. PBMCs from patients with newly diagnosed, previously untreated classical Hodgkin lymphoma were sequenced as a comparison group for the relapsed/refractory trial patients. Peripheral blood was collected in 8 mL Vacutainer Cell Preparation Tubes, from which PBMCs were isolated by centrifugation and then cryopreserved. Rearrangement joined TRBV5-1 to TRBJ2-2, with TRBD1 identical over 10 junction bases. Material for sequencing was peripheral blood mononuclear cells (PBMCs). This TCR was recovered from a human donor with classical Hodgkin lymphoma. For the CDR3, the sequence is CASSPARGQGISTGELFF. Read as DNA, the sequence is TGCGCCAGCAGCCCCGCGCGGGGACAGGGGATAAGCACCGGGGAGCTGTTTTTT.